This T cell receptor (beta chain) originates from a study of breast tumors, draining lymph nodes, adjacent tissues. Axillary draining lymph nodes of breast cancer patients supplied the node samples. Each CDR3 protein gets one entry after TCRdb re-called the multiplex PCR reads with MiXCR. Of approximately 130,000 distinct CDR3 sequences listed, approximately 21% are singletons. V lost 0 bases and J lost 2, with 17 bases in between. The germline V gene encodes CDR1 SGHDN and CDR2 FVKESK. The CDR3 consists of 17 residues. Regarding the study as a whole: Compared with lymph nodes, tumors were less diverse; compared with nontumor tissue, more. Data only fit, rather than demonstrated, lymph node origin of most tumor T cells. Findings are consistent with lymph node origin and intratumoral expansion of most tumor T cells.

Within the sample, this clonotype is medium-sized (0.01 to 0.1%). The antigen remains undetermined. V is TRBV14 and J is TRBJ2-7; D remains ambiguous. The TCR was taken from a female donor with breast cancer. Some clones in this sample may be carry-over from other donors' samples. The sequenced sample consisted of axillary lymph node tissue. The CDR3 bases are TGTGCCAGCAGCCAAGATCGACGTGACGGCGGTACCTACGAGCAGTACTTC. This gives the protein CASSQDRRDGGTYEQYF.